These 2 T cell receptor beta chains were sequenced from one sample in a study of graft-versus-host responses after intestinal transplantation. Method: immunoSEQ multiplex PCR; TCRdb's copy keeps in-frame clones and lacks some. The sample consists of about 40,000 clones, about 90% of them appearing once. The specimen was PBMCs, collected around 320 days after intestinal transplant. These receptors were collected from a human patient who received an intestinal transplant, so some T cells may come from the graft donor.

V and J are TRBV19 and TRBJ2-7, with TRBD2 matching 15 bases. There are 18 residues in the CDR3. The V gene end was trimmed by 2 bases and the J gene end by 4 bases; junction bases not matched to a gene: 9. Per germline, CDR1 LNHDA and CDR2 SQIVND (reference sequence). The CDR3 sequence: CASSIRTSGGARSYEQYF. DNA of the CDR3: TGTGCCAGTAGTATACGGACTAGCGGGGGGGCCAGATCGTACGAGCAGTACTTC.

The V call is TRBV6-5, the J call TRBJ2-3, with D unclear. V lost 0 bases to trimming and J lost 2 bases, with 9 bases between them. The V gene's germline CDR1 is MNHEY and CDR2 SVGAGI. This CDR3 is 15 amino acids long. CDR3 nucleotide sequence: TGTGCCAGCAGTTACTCGGTCGGGTCCACAGATACGCAGTATTTT. This encodes CASSYSVGSTDTQYF.